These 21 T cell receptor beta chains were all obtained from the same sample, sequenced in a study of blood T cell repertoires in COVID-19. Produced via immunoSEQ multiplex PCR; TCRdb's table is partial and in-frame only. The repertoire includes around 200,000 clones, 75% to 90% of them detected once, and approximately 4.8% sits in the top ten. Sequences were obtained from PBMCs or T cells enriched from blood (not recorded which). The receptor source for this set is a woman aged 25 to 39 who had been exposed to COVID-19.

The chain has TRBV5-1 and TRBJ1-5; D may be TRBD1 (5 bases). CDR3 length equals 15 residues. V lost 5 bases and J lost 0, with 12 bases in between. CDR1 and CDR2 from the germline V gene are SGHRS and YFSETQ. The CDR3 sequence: CASSQDSSSNQPQHF. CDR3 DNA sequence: TGCGCCAGCAGTCAAGACAGCAGTAGCAATCAGCCCCAGCATTTT.

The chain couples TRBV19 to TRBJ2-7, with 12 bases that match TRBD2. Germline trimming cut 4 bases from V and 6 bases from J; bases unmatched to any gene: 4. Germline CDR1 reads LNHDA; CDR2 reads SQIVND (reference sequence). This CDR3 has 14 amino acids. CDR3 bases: TGTGCCAGTAGTACGGGACTAGCGGGTCGCGAGCAGTACTTC. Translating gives CASSTGLAGREQYF.

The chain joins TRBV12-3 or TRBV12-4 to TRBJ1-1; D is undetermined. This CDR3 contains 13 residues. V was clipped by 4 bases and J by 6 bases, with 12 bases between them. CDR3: CASSYQMGSEAFF. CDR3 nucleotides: TGTGCCAGCAGTTATCAAATGGGCTCTGAAGCTTTCTTT.

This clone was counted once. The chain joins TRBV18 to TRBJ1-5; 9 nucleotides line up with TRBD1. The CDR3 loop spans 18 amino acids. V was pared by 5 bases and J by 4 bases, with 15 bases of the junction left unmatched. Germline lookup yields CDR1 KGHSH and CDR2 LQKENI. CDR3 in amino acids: CASSETPAVGQGNQPQHF. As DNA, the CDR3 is TGTGCCAGCTCAGAAACCCCCGCGGTCGGACAGGGGAATCAGCCCCAGCATTTT.

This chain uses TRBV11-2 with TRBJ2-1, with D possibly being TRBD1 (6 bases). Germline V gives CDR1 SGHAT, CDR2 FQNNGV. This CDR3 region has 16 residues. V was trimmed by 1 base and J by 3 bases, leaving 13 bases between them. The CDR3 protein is CASSLARGGSYNEQFF. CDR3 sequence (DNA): TGTGCCAGCAGCTTAGCCCGAGGGGGTAGCTACAATGAGCAGTTCTTC. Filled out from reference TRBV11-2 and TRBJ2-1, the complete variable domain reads EAGVAQSPRYKIIEKRQSVAFWCNPISGHATLYWYQQILGQGPKLLIQFQNNGVVDDSQLPKDRFSAERLKGVDSTLKIQPAKLEDSAVYLCASSLARGGSYNEQFFGPGTRLTVL.

CDR3 DNA sequence: TGTGCCAGCAGCCAAGAAGCACCAGCGGGGGGGCCGGGAGATACGCAGTATTTT. This codes for CASSQEAPAGGPGDTQYF. This chain joins TRBV3-1 (or the pseudogene TRBV3-2) and TRBJ2-3, with TRBD2 matching over 10 bases. V was clipped by 0 bases and J by 5 bases; unmatched bases: 11. Germline-derived CDR1 and CDR2 are LGHDT and YNNKEL (reference sequence). The CDR3 contains 18 residues.

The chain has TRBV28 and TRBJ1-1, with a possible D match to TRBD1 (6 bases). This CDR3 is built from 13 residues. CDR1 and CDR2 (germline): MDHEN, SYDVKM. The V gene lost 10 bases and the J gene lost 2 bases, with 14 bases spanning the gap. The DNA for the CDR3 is TGTGCCACCCAACGACAGGCTAACACTGAAGCTTTCTTT. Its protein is CATQRQANTEAFF.

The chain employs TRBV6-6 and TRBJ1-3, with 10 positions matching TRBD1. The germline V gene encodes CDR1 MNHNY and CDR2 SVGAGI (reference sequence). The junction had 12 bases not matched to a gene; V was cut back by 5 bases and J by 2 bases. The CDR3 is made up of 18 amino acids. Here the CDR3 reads CASSLIPGQGGPGNTIYF. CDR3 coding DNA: TGTGCCAGCAGTCTAATCCCCGGACAGGGGGGGCCTGGAAACACCATATATTTT.

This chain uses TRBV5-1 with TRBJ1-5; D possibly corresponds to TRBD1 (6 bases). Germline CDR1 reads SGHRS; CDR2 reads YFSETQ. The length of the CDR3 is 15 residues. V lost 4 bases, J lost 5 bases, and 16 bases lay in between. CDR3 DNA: TGCGCCAGCAGCCGGAGTACAGGGCCCGATCAGCCCCAGCATTTT. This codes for CASSRSTGPDQPQHF.

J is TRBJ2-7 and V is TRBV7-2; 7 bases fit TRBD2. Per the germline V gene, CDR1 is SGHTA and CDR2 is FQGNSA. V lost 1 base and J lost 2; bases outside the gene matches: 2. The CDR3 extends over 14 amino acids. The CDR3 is CASSLVRGTYEQYF. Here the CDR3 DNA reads TGTGCCAGCAGCTTAGTGCGGGGGACCTACGAGCAGTACTTC.

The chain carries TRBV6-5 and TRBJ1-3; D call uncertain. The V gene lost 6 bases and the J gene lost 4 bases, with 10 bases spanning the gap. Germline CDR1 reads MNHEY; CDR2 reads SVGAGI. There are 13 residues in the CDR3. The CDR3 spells CASSSLWGNTIYF. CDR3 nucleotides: TGTGCCAGCAGCTCACTCTGGGGAAACACCATATATTTT.

CDR3 sequence: CATTSERGTTGELFF. CDR3 coding DNA: TGTGCCACCACTAGCGAGCGGGGGACCACCGGGGAGCTGTTTTTT. The chain recombines TRBV15 with TRBJ2-2; 8 bases align to TRBD2. V lost 7 bases and J lost 4; bases outside the gene matches: 8. This CDR3 comprises 15 residues. CDR1 and CDR2 (germline): LNHNV, YYDKDF (reference sequence). Full variable domain (remainder filled in from reference TRBV15 and TRBJ2-2): DAMVIQNPRYQVTQFGKPVTLSCSQTLNHNVMYWYQQKSSQAPKLLFHYYDKDFNNEADTPDNFQSRRPNTSFCFLDIRSPGLGDTAMYLCATTSERGTTGELFFGEGSRLTVL.

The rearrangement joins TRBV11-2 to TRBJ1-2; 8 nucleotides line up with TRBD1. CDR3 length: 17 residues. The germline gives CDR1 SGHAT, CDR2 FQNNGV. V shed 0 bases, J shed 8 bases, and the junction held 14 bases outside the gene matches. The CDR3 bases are TGTGCCAGCAGCTTAGATCTCCTGGGACAGGAGAAGCGGGGCTACACCTTC. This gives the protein CASSLDLLGQEKRGYTF.

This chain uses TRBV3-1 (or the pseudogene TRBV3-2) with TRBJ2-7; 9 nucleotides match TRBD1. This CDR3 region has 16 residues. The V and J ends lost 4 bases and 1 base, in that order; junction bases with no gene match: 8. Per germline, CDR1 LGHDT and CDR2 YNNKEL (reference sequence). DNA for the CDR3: TGTGCCAGCAGCCCTAGAGGACAGGGGTCTTCCTACGAGCAGTACTTC. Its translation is CASSPRGQGSSYEQYF.

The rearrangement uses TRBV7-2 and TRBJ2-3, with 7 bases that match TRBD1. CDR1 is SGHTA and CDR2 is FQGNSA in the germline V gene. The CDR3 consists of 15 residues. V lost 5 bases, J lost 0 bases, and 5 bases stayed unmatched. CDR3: CASSRDRASTDTQYF. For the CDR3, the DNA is TGTGCCAGCAGCCGTGACAGGGCGAGCACAGATACGCAGTATTTT.

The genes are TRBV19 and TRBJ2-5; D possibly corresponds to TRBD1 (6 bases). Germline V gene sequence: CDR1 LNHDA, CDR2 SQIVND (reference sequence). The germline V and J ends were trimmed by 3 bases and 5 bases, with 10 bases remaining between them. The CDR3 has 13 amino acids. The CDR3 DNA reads TGTGCCAGTAGTATCGGACAGTGGGAGACCCAGTACTTC. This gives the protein CASSIGQWETQYF.

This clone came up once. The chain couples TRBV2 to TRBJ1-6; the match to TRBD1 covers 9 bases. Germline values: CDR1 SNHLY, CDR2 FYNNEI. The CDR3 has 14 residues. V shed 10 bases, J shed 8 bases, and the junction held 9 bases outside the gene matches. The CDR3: CATRQGEAYSPLHF. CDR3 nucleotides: TGTGCCACCAGACAGGGGGAGGCATATTCACCCCTCCACTTT.

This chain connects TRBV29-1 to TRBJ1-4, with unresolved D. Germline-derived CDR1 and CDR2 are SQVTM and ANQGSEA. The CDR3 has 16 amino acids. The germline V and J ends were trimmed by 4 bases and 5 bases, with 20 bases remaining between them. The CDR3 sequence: CSVVTLSNSQNEKLFF. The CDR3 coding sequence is TGCAGCGTTGTGACCCTTTCTAACAGCCAGAATGAAAAACTGTTTTTT.

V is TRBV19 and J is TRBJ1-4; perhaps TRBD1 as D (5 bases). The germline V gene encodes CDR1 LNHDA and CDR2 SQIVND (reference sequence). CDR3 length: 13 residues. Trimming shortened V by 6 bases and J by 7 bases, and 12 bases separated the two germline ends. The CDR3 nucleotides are TGTGCCAGTAGAGGGCAGGGAGGTGAAAAACTGTTTTTT. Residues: CASRGQGGEKLFF.

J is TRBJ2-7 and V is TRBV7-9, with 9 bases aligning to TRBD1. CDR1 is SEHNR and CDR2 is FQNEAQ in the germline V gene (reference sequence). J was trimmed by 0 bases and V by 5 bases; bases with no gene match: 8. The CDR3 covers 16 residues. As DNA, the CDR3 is TGTGCCAGCAGCGGGACCGGGACAGGGTTCTCCTACGAGCAGTACTTC. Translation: CASSGTGTGFSYEQYF.

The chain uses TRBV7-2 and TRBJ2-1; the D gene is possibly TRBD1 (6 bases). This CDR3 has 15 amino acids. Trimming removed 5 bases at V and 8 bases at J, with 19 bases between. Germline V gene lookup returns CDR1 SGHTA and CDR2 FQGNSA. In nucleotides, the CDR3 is TGTGCCAGCAGCCTTGGGACAACCCTGTGGGATGAGCAGTTCTTC. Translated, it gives CASSLGTTLWDEQFF.